The 8 T cell receptor beta chains listed next were all sequenced from one sample in a study of T cells in Graves' hyperthyroidism and ophthalmopathy. It was RNA transcripts that yielded the amplified TCR beta CDR3 regions. TCR CDR3 regions were first amplified by RT-PCR with HTBI primers. TCRdb reprocessed the multiplex PCR reads with MiXCR, giving one entry per CDR3 protein. The repertoire includes approximately 530,000 distinct CDR3 sequences, 16% of them detected once, and under 20% sits in the top ten. What was sequenced was blood. The receptors were sampled from a woman aged 18-35 years with Graves' hyperthyroidism.

The chain joins TRBV7-9 to TRBJ2-7; weak D call: TRBD2 (5 bases). The germline V gene encodes CDR1 SEHNR and CDR2 FQNEAQ (reference sequence). The V and J ends lost 11 bases and 7 bases respectively, with 18 bases between them. There are 12 residues in the CDR3. CDR3 in amino acids: CAWSVRSGEQYF. The CDR3 bases are TGTGCCTGGAGTGTCCGCTCGGGGGAGCAGTACTTC.

This clonotype was seen at least ten times. V and J are TRBV28 and TRBJ2-5; 9 nucleotides match TRBD2. The CDR3 spans 16 residues. V trimming: 6 bases; J trimming: 5 bases; junction bases outside the gene matches: 13. Germline values: CDR1 MDHEN, CDR2 SYDVKM. The CDR3 loop is CASRTGLAPKRETQYF. The CDR3 DNA reads as TGTGCCAGCAGGACGGGACTAGCTCCCAAGCGGGAGACCCAGTACTTC. The full variable domain, its missing parts supplied by reference TRBV28 and TRBJ2-5, is DVKVTQSSRYLVKRTGEKVFLECVQDMDHENMFWYRQDPGLGLRLIYFSYDVKMKEKGDIPEGYSVSREKKERFSLILESASTNQTSMYLCASRTGLAPKRETQYFGPGTRLLVL.

The chain employs TRBV6-5 and TRBJ2-3, with D perhaps given as TRBD1 or TRBD2 (5 bases each). CDR3 length equals 17 residues. Germline lookup yields CDR1 MNHEY and CDR2 SVGAGI. Trimming cost V 0 bases and J 2 bases, with 15 bases left between them. The CDR3 is CASSYSGGTSVTDTQYF. As DNA, the CDR3 is TGTGCCAGCAGTTACTCTGGGGGAACTTCTGTCACAGATACGCAGTATTTT.

The gene calls are TRBV5-1 and TRBJ2-5, with 7 bases that match TRBD2. This CDR3 comprises 15 residues. Germline V gene data show CDR1 as SGHRS and CDR2 as YFSETQ. The junction had 4 bases not matched to a gene; V was cut back by 0 bases and J by 2 bases. CDR3 sequence: CASSLVASGQETQYF. CDR3 DNA: TGCGCCAGCAGCTTGGTGGCTAGCGGTCAAGAGACCCAGTACTTC.

Remarks on this clonotype: Given a much more abundant clone one base away, this may be a read error. This sequence joins TRBV7-6 and TRBJ2-5; D unresolved. Trimming shortened V by 7 bases and J by 5 bases, and 8 bases separated the two germline ends. Per the germline V gene, CDR1 is SGHVS and CDR2 is FNYEAQ. The CDR3 length is 11 residues. CDR3 amino acids: CASTLSETQYF. The CDR3 bases are TGTGCCAGCACCCTTAGCGAGACCCAGTACTTC. Drawing the rest from reference TRBV7-6 and TRBJ2-5, the complete variable domain is GAGVSQSPRYKVTKRGQDVALRCDPISGHVSLYWYRQALGQGPEFLTYFNYEAQQDKSGLPNDRFSAERPEGSISTLTIQRTEQRDSAMYRCASTLSETQYFGPGTRLLVL.

This clonotype was seen more than once but under ten times. The genes are TRBV20-1 and TRBJ2-5, with D unresolved. Trimming took off 2 bases at V and 2 bases at J, with 6 bases between the two ends. The CDR3 runs 12 residues. The germline V gene has CDR1 DFQATT and CDR2 SNEGSKA (reference sequence). CDR3 DNA sequence: TGCAGTGCTAGAAGTCAGCAAGAGACCCAGTACTTC. It yields the protein CSARSQQETQYF.

This clonotype was recorded a few times. The chain links TRBV6-4 to TRBJ2-2; 10 bases map to TRBD1. V trimming: 4 bases; J trimming: 5 bases; junction bases outside the gene matches: 4. CDR1 and CDR2 from the germline V gene are MRHNA and SNTAGT. The CDR3 consists of 15 residues. The CDR3 coding sequence is TGTGCCAGCAGTGCCGGGACAGGGGAAACCGGGGAGCTGTTTTTT. This translates into CASSAGTGETGELFF.

This clonotype was recorded many times. This chain links TRBV20-1 with TRBJ1-4; D call uncertain. The CDR3 length is 12 residues. Trimming removed 5 bases at V and 3 bases at J, with 7 bases between. CDR1 and CDR2 (germline): DFQATT, SNEGSKA (reference sequence). The chain's CDR3 is CSAHSSNEKLFF. DNA of the CDR3: TGCAGTGCTCACAGTTCTAATGAAAAACTGTTTTTT.